A selection of T cell receptor beta chains follows, all from one sample in a study of blood T cell repertoires in COVID-19. Clones were read by immunoSEQ multiplex PCR, and TCRdb kept only the in-frame ones, dropping some. Of 180,000 or so clones listed, 70% to 90% are singletons. The specimen sequenced was peripheral blood. These receptors were taken from a person aged 65 to 85 with COVID-19, enrolled during active disease. CDR3s include the opening cysteine and the closing phenylalanine or tryptophan. Fields, in order: J gene, clone size, D gene, CDR3 length, V gene, CDR3 DNA, CDR3 protein. D genes are given only for firm matches. Clone sizes are given selectively: once, few, many, or a class where the clone is expanded.

TRBJ2-2 | - | TRBD1 | 13 | TRBV11-3 | TGTGCCAGCAGCTCAACAGGGGCCGGGGAGCTGTTTTTT | CASSSTGAGELFF
TRBJ1-1 | - | - | 12 | TRBV3-1/TRBV3-2 | TGTGCCAGCAGCCAGACAGGTCTTGAAGCTTTCTTT | CASSQTGLEAFF
TRBJ2-7 | - | TRBD1 | 16 | TRBV5-1 | TGCGCCAGCAGCAGGGGGGACAGGGAGGCGTCCTACGAGCAGTACTTC | CASSRGDREASYEQYF
TRBJ1-2 | - | TRBD1 | 14 | TRBV6-4 | TGTGCCAGCAGTGCGGACAGGGGATCTTATGGCTACACCTTC | CASSADRGSYGYTF
TRBJ1-1 | - | TRBD1 | 15 | TRBV7-2 | TGTGCCAGCAGTACACCTACAGGGGGAGGAACTGAAGCTTTCTTT | CASSTPTGGGTEAFF
TRBJ2-1 | - | TRBD2 | 13 | TRBV29-1 | TGCAGCGTTGAACTTCTAGCGGGGAACGAGCAGTTCTTC | CSVELLAGNEQFF
TRBJ2-7 | - | TRBD1 | 15 | TRBV4-1 | TGCGCCAGCAGCCAAGGCAGGGACAGGTTTTACGAGCAGTACTTC | CASSQGRDRFYEQYF
TRBJ2-7 | - | TRBD2 | 16 | TRBV27 | TGTGCCAGCAGTCCTCCGGTAGCGGGTGGTACCTACGAGCAGTACTTC | CASSPPVAGGTYEQYF
TRBJ1-4 | - | - | 15 | TRBV18 | TGTGCCAGCTCACCACTCTCTTCTGTAAATGAAAAACTGTTTTTT | CASSPLSSVNEKLFF
TRBJ2-5 | - | TRBD1 | 15 | TRBV15 | TGTGCCACCAGAGACCGACAGGGGTCACAAGAGACCCAGTACTTC | CATRDRQGSQETQYF
TRBJ2-7 | - | - | 14 | TRBV5-1 | TGCGCCAGCAGCTTGACAGGGAGTCGGAACGAGCAGTACTTC | CASSLTGSRNEQYF
TRBJ1-2 | few | - | 14 | TRBV4-2 | TGTGCCAGCAGCCAATCCAGGGGCAACTATGGCTACACCTTC | CASSQSRGNYGYTF
TRBJ2-1 | - | TRBD1 | 19 | TRBV5-4 | TGTGCCAGCAGCCCGGGGATTTGGCAGGGGACAGGCTCCTACAATGAGCAGTTCTTC | CASSPGIWQGTGSYNEQFF
TRBJ1-1 | - | - | 12 | TRBV3-1/TRBV3-2 | TGTGCCAGCAGCCAGGGAGGAGGGGTAGCTTTCTTT | CASSQGGGVAFF
TRBJ1-2 | - | - | 14 | TRBV27 | TGTGCCAGCAGTAACGACAACCTTAACTATGGCTACACCTTC | CASSNDNLNYGYTF
TRBJ2-1 | - | TRBD1 | 16 | TRBV24-1 | TGTGCCACCAGTGACCATAGCAGGGGGCGCGACAATGAGCAGTTCTTC | CATSDHSRGRDNEQFF
TRBJ2-3 | - | - | 14 | TRBV20-1 | TGCAGTGCTAGTCGCTCAGGCGTCACAGATACGCAGTATTTT | CSASRSGVTDTQYF
TRBJ1-6 | - | TRBD1 | 16 | TRBV7-2 | TGTGCCAGCAGCCCACGGGGGGACAGGGTTTTATCACCCCTCCACTTT | CASSPRGDRVLSPLHF
TRBJ2-7 | - | TRBD1 | 12 | TRBV19 | TGTGCCAGTAGTACAGGGGGCTACGAGCAGTACTTC | CASSTGGYEQYF
TRBJ1-5 | - | TRBD1 | 17 | TRBV19 | TGTGCCAGTAGTATACTTGGGAGACAGGGCGGAAATCAGCCCCAGCATTTT | CASSILGRQGGNQPQHF
TRBJ1-3 | - | - | 14 | TRBV28 | TGTGCCTCCCAGGGTGGGGGGACGGGAAACACCATATATTTT | CASQGGGTGNTIYF
TRBJ2-1 | few | TRBD1 | 16 | TRBV5-1 | TGCGCCAGCAGCTTCTTACAGGGGGCCGGGGGTTATGAGCAGTTCTTC | CASSFLQGAGGYEQFF
TRBJ1-1 | once | - | 11 | TRBV29-1 | TGCAGCGTTGAACAGAACACTGAAGCTTTCTTT | CSVEQNTEAFF
TRBJ1-1 | - | - | 14 | TRBV29-1 | TGCAGCGTTGTTTATCAGGGGATGAACACTGAAGCTTTCTTT | CSVVYQGMNTEAFF
TRBJ2-3 | - | TRBD2 | 21 | TRBV3-1/TRBV3-2 | TGTGCCAGCAGCCGTAGCCTTGGACTAGCGGGGTTGCGGCGTTTCACAGATACGCAGTATTTT | CASSRSLGLAGLRRFTDTQYF
TRBJ2-2 | - | - | 15 | TRBV11-3 | TGTGCCAGCAGCAGCCGGAGGGTGGACCCCGGGGAGCTGTTTTTT | CASSSRRVDPGELFF
TRBJ2-3 | - | - | 16 | TRBV4-3 | TGCGCCAGCAGCCAAGTGAGTGTAGGAGGAACAGATACGCAGTATTTT | CASSQVSVGGTDTQYF
TRBJ1-3 | - | - | 12 | TRBV7-8 | TGTGCCAGCAGCTTACAGGGAAACACCATATATTTT | CASSLQGNTIYF
TRBJ2-5 | - | - | 14 | TRBV11-1 | TGTGCCAGCAGCTTGACCTGGGGCCGTGAGACCCAGTACTTC | CASSLTWGRETQYF
TRBJ2-3 | - | - | 12 | TRBV11-1 | TGTGCCAGCAACTCACTATCAGATACGCAGTATTTT | CASNSLSDTQYF
TRBJ2-5 | - | TRBD2 | 16 | TRBV2 | TGTGCCAGCAGGGGACCGGGACTAGCGGGGGGAGAGACCCAGTACTTC | CASRGPGLAGGETQYF
TRBJ2-3 | - | TRBD2 | 16 | TRBV5-8 | TGTGCCAGCAGCTTGATAGCGGGAATAAGCACAGATACGCAGTATTTT | CASSLIAGISTDTQYF
TRBJ2-2 | - | - | 15 | TRBV11-2 | TGTGCCAGCACCTTTCTAAGGAGCCCTACCGGGGAGCTGTTTTTT | CASTFLRSPTGELFF
TRBJ1-4 | - | TRBD1 | 15 | TRBV19 | TGTGCCAGTAGTCTGGGGACAGGCCGTAATGAAAAACTGTTTTTT | CASSLGTGRNEKLFF
TRBJ2-4 | few | TRBD2 | 14 | TRBV9 | TGTGCCAGCAGCGTAGGGACTAGCACGAACATTCAGTACTTC | CASSVGTSTNIQYF
TRBJ1-5 | - | TRBD1 | 15 | TRBV19 | TGTGCCAGTAGGCAGACAGGGGAAGGTATTCAGCCCCAGCATTTT | CASRQTGEGIQPQHF
TRBJ2-1 | - | TRBD2 | 14 | TRBV19 | TGTGCCAGTAGTATAACTAGCGGGGCGTATGAGCAGTTCTTC | CASSITSGAYEQFF
TRBJ2-2 | - | - | 11 | TRBV11-3 | TGTGCCAGCAGCACGGACAGTGAGCTGTTTTTT | CASSTDSELFF
TRBJ2-2 | - | TRBD1 | 15 | TRBV6-2/TRBV6-3 | TGTGCCAGCAGCCTGGGACAGAGGAACACCGGGGAGCTGTTTTTT | CASSLGQRNTGELFF
TRBJ1-1 | - | - | 15 | TRBV9 | TGTGCCAGCAGCGTTAGTGCCGGAGAGAACACTGAAGCTTTCTTT | CASSVSAGENTEAFF
TRBJ2-5 | - | TRBD1 | 17 | TRBV5-1 | TGCGCCAGCAGCAGGGGGCCCCGACAGGAACGACAAGAGACCCAGTACTTC | CASSRGPRQERQETQYF
TRBJ1-2 | - | TRBD1 | 14 | TRBV19 | TGTGCCAGTAGTCCGGACAGGAACTTCTATGGCTACACCTTC | CASSPDRNFYGYTF
TRBJ2-3 | - | TRBD1 | 13 | TRBV2 | TGTGCCAGCAGTGGACAGGGTGAGGGCACGCAGTATTTT | CASSGQGEGTQYF
TRBJ2-2 | few | TRBD1 | 16 | TRBV28 | TGTGCCAGCAGCAGGACAGGTTTTTCGAACACCGGGGAGCTGTTTTTT | CASSRTGFSNTGELFF
TRBJ1-4 | - | - | 16 | TRBV5-5 | TGTGCCAGCAGCTTGGGGGTCACAGGGAGCTTTCAAAAACTGTTTTTT | CASSLGVTGSFQKLFF
TRBJ1-1 | - | TRBD1 | 15 | TRBV15 | TGTGCCACCAGCAGAGATCTGGGGACAGGGGGTGAAGCTTTCTTT | CATSRDLGTGGEAFF
TRBJ2-7 | - | - | 16 | TRBV27 | TGTGCCAGCGTCGGTTTCAGGCACGCGAGCTCCTACGAGCAGTACTTC | CASVGFRHASSYEQYF
TRBJ2-7 | - | - | 13 | TRBV7-2 | TGTGCCAGCAGCTACGGCGGAGGCTACGAGCAGTACTTC | CASSYGGGYEQYF
TRBJ2-1 | - | - | 13 | TRBV2 | TGTGCCAGTTTCCTACGGGGAACCAATGAGCAGTTCTTC | CASFLRGTNEQFF
TRBJ1-2 | - | TRBD1 | 15 | TRBV18 | TGTGCCAGCTCACCCCCGACAGGGTATCAACGTGGCTACACCTTC | CASSPPTGYQRGYTF
TRBJ2-7 | once | - | 11 | TRBV6-5 | TGTGCCAGCAGGTTCGACGCTCGGGTGTACTTC | CASRFDARVYF
TRBJ1-6 | - | - | 14 | TRBV30 | TGTGCCTGGAAGGAGAGCTCCTATAATTCACCCCTCCACTTT | CAWKESSYNSPLHF
TRBJ2-1 | - | TRBD2 | 15 | TRBV5-1 | TGCGCCAGCAGCGTACTACTAGCGTCCGACAATGAGCAGTTCTTC | CASSVLLASDNEQFF
TRBJ1-5 | - | TRBD1 | 16 | TRBV19 | TGTGCCAGTAGTATAAGAGGGACAGGGAGCAATCAGCCCCAGCATTTT | CASSIRGTGSNQPQHF